A single sample gave rise to the 22 T cell receptor beta chains below, sequenced in a study of shared clonotypes between healthy human individuals. Produced via immunoSEQ multiplex PCR; TCRdb's table is partial and in-frame only. This sample has about half a million clones, with more than 65% found just once. Sequenced input: PBMCs. Source of these receptors: a woman aged 40-49 years in good health. Some clones in this sample may be carry-over from other donors' samples.

This chain links TRBV9 with TRBJ2-7; D is possibly TRBD2 (6 bases). With 2 bases removed from V and 5 bases from J, the gap between germline ends came to 20 bases. Germline loops: CDR1 SGDLS, CDR2 YYNGEE. CDR3 length equals 16 residues. The CDR3 loop reads CASSVSGGAGLDEQYF. As DNA, the CDR3 is TGTGCCAGCAGCGTCTCTGGAGGGGCAGGGTTAGACGAGCAGTACTTC.

The rearrangement joins TRBV13 to TRBJ1-3, with D possibly being TRBD1 (6 bases). V was pared by 4 bases and J by 1 base, with 20 bases between. The germline CDR1 and CDR2 sequences are PRHDT and FYEKMQ (reference sequence). The CDR3 contains 18 residues. The CDR3 DNA sequence: TGTGCCAGCAGCTACGCTCTTAACAGGGCGGATTCTGGAAACACCATATATTTT. Translating it yields CASSYALNRADSGNTIYF.

In this sample, this clone turned up once. This sequence joins TRBV29-1 and TRBJ2-3; no clear D gene. Germline lookup yields CDR1 SQVTM and CDR2 ANQGSEA. The CDR3 is 10 residues long. Trimming shortened V by 7 bases and J by 6 bases, and 8 bases separated the two germline ends. This CDR3 is CSAGWDTQYF. In DNA form, the CDR3 reads TGCAGCGCCGGCTGGGATACGCAGTATTTT.

This chain joins TRBV25-1 and TRBJ2-3; possible D gene TRBD1, 6 bases. This CDR3 contains 14 residues. Trimming removed 7 bases from V and 14 bases from J, with 25 bases in between. CDR1 and CDR2 from the germline V gene are MGHDK and SYGVNS. The CDR3 region has the DNA TGTGCCAGCACCTCCAATACCGGACAGCGAGGGTCGTATTTT. Its translation is CASTSNTGQRGSYF.

This clone was counted a single time. The V gene is TRBV5-6, the J gene TRBJ2-7, with 10 bases fitting TRBD1. Germline values: CDR1 SGHDT, CDR2 YYEEEE. V shed 4 bases, J shed 2 bases, and the junction held 6 bases outside the gene matches. CDR3 size: 15 residues. CDR3 DNA: TGTGCCAGCAGCGGGTACGGGACAGGGGCCTACGAGCAGTACTTC. Protein product: CASSGYGTGAYEQYF.

This clone was observed a few times. The gene calls are TRBV19 and TRBJ2-2, with D uncertain. This CDR3 is built from 10 residues. Deletions cut 8 bases from V and 3 bases from J, with 1 base between. Germline-derived CDR1 and CDR2 are LNHDA and SQIVND (reference sequence). CDR3 DNA: TGTGCCAGTGACACCGGGGAGCTGTTTTTT. Translating it yields CASDTGELFF.

The chain is built from TRBV28 and TRBJ1-2, with 10 nucleotides matching TRBD1. V lost 7 bases and J lost 8; bases outside the gene matches: 10. Germline CDR1 reads MDHEN; CDR2 reads SYDVKM. The CDR3 spans 14 residues. Written as DNA, the CDR3 is TGTGCCAGCACTTACGGGACAGGGGTCGGAGGCTACACCTTC. The encoded protein is CASTYGTGVGGYTF.

This rearrangement joins TRBV7-9 to TRBJ1-5, with no clear D. Germline-derived CDR1 and CDR2 are SEHNR and FQNEAQ (reference sequence). The CDR3 runs 18 residues. V lost 0 bases, J lost 4 bases, and 19 bases lay in between. In nucleotides, the CDR3 is TGTGCCAGCAGCTTAGCATCAAACCGGGCAGAAAGAAATCAGCCCCAGCATTTT. This gives the protein CASSLASNRAERNQPQHF.

The chain is built from TRBV18 and TRBJ1-6; D is unclear. The CDR3 has 16 residues. V was clipped by 2 bases and J by 7 bases, with 15 bases between them. Germline lookup yields CDR1 KGHSH and CDR2 LQKENI. CDR3 sequence: CASSPGSNALNSPLHF. The DNA of the CDR3 is TGTGCCAGCTCACCAGGCTCCAACGCCCTGAATTCACCCCTCCACTTT.

J is TRBJ1-5 and V is TRBV19; 9 bases align to TRBD1. Germline assignment: CDR1 LNHDA and CDR2 SQIVND (reference sequence). J lost 7 bases, V lost 7 bases, and 11 bases had no gene match. The CDR3 is 15 residues long. CDR3 sequence: CASTRTGVTGQPQHF. The CDR3, as DNA: TGTGCCAGTACCCGGACAGGGGTGACGGGGCAGCCCCAGCATTTT.

The chain uses TRBV5-1 and TRBJ2-7; D is unresolved. Trimming left V 1 base short and J 2 bases short, with 10 bases between. The CDR3 has 14 amino acids. Germline CDR1 SGHRS, CDR2 YFSETQ. In DNA form, the CDR3 reads TGCGCCAGCAGCTTGTCTCTGACCACCTACGAGCAGTACTTC. Encoded protein: CASSLSLTTYEQYF.

Details on this clone: The sample contains more than one DNA sequence encoding this CDR3. The CDR3 region is CASSPQGGNYGYTF. The DNA of the CDR3 is TGCGCCAGCAGCCCCCAGGGTGGGAACTATGGCTACACCTTC. V usage is TRBV5-1 and J usage is TRBJ1-2, with D possibly TRBD1 on 5 matching bases. There are 14 residues in the CDR3. CDR1 is SGHRS, CDR2 YFSETQ, per germline. Trimming stripped 4 bases from V and 2 bases from J, with 12 bases between.

This sequence joins TRBV7-9 and TRBJ2-3, with 9 positions matching TRBD1. The V gene's germline CDR1 is SEHNR and CDR2 FQNEAQ (reference sequence). V trimming: 3 bases; J trimming: 3 bases; junction bases outside the gene matches: 10. This CDR3 spans 17 amino acids. This chain's CDR3 is CASSFGQGRGGTDTQYF. CDR3 nucleotide sequence: TGTGCCAGCAGCTTTGGACAGGGGAGGGGAGGAACAGATACGCAGTATTTT.

The gene calls are TRBV18 and TRBJ2-3; 9 bases are a match to TRBD2. The CDR3 is 14 residues long. V gave up 8 bases and J gave up 2 bases; unmatched junction bases: 5. Germline lookup yields CDR1 KGHSH and CDR2 LQKENI. CDR3 residues: CASLVAGDTDTQYF. The CDR3 bases are TGTGCCAGCCTAGTAGCGGGAGACACAGATACGCAGTATTTT.

The chain joins TRBV29-1 to TRBJ2-7; 7 bases agree with TRBD1. The CDR3 is 14 amino acids. With V trimmed by 7 bases and J by 6 bases, 15 bases remained unmatched. In germline, CDR1 is SQVTM, CDR2 ANQGSEA. DNA for the CDR3: TGCAGCGCCCTGAGGGGGACAGCATTGGGCGAGCAGTACTTC. This sequence encodes CSALRGTALGEQYF.

V is TRBV4-2 and J is TRBJ2-3, with TRBD1 matching over 8 bases. Germline V gene data show CDR1 as LGHNA and CDR2 as YNFKEQ. CDR3 length: 16 residues. After removal of 0 bases from V and 5 bases from J, the junction contained 7 bases not matched to a gene. CDR3 sequence reads: CASSQDPGQGGDTQYF. In nucleotides, the CDR3 is TGTGCCAGCAGCCAAGACCCAGGACAGGGTGGAGATACGCAGTATTTT.

The chain links TRBV5-1 to TRBJ1-1, with D possibly being TRBD1 (5 bases). The V and J ends lost 0 bases and 4 bases respectively, with 19 bases between them. The germline V gene encodes CDR1 SGHRS and CDR2 YFSETQ. The CDR3 spans 17 residues. The CDR3 DNA reads TGCGCCAGCAGCTTGGCCAATGTCTTTGAAGGGACCACTGAAGCTTTCTTT. It is translated as CASSLANVFEGTTEAFF. Looking up the rest from reference TRBV5-1 and TRBJ1-1 gives the full variable domain: KAGVTQTPRYLIKTRGQQVTLSCSPISGHRSVSWYQQTPGQGLQFLFEYFSETQRNKGNFPGRFSGRQFSNSRSEMNVSTLELGDSALYLCASSLANVFEGTTEAFFGQGTRLTVV.

The rearrangement joins TRBV4-1 to TRBJ1-4, with TRBD1 matching over 7 bases. The J segment lost 4 bases and the V segment lost 4 bases, leaving 9 bases of the junction unmatched. Germline V gene sequence: CDR1 MGHRA, CDR2 YSYEKL. The CDR3 extends over 16 amino acids. The CDR3 DNA follows: TGCGCCAGCAGCCGGTCGACAGGGTCCTTTAATGAAAAACTGTTTTTT. Translated, it gives CASSRSTGSFNEKLFF.

In this sample, this clone turned up once. The chain combines TRBV29-1 with TRBJ2-6; D is perhaps TRBD1 or TRBD2 (5 bases each). Germline V gene sequence: CDR1 SQVTM, CDR2 ANQGSEA. V lost 7 bases and J lost 1, with 11 bases in between. The CDR3 covers 14 residues. CDR3 nucleotide sequence: TGCAGCGCCAAAGAGGGGTCTGGGGCCAACGTCCTGACTTTC. Protein product: CSAKEGSGANVLTF.

The J gene is TRBJ2-3, the V gene TRBV10-3, with unresolved D. Germline V gene data show CDR1 as ENHRY and CDR2 as SYGVKD. This CDR3 comprises 12 residues. Deletions cut 0 bases from V and 7 bases from J, with 5 bases between. CDR3 DNA sequence: TGTGCCATCAGTGAGTCTACCAATACGCAGTATTTT. Its protein product is CAISESTNTQYF.

This chain uses TRBV28 with TRBJ1-3; no reliable D call. The CDR3 covers 14 residues. Germline-derived CDR1 and CDR2 are MDHEN and SYDVKM. V lost 6 bases to trimming and J lost 0 bases, with 9 bases between them. In DNA form, the CDR3 reads TGTGCCAGCAGCCTAGACAACTCTGGAAACACCATATATTTT. It codes for CASSLDNSGNTIYF.

Details on this clone: This sequence may be a read error, since a much larger clone differs from it by one base. The gene calls are TRBV2 and TRBJ2-1; either TRBD1 or TRBD2 may fit D (5 bases each). Germline CDR1 and CDR2: SNHLY and FYNNEI. V lost 2 bases, J lost 4 bases, and 6 bases lay in between. The CDR3 runs to 13 residues. DNA for the CDR3: TGTGCCAGCAGTGAATGGGGGTACAATGAGCAGTTCTTC. It is translated as CASSEWGYNEQFF.